Listed below are T cell receptor beta chains from one sample, sequenced in a study of CD4 T cells in relation to SARS-CoV-2 and coronaviruses. Method: immunoSEQ multiplex PCR; TCRdb's copy keeps in-frame clones and lacks some. The sample holds approximately 70,000 clones, roughly 93% seen once. The sequenced material came from naive CD4+ T cells from PBMCs. These receptors all stem from a human donor in good health. Both conserved end residues are part of each CDR3. The D gene is left open where the match is weak. Only part of the rows carry a size: once, few, many, or a class if the clone is expanded.

J gene	D gene	V gene	clone size	CDR3 DNA	CDR3 protein
TRBJ1-5	TRBD1	TRBV19	NA	TGTGCCAGTAGTACGACAGGGATAAGGAATCAGCCCCAGCATTTT	CASSTTGIRNQPQHF
TRBJ2-2	NA	TRBV28	NA	TGTGCCAGCAGTTCCCTTTTCCGACTGATGGCCGGGGAGCTGTTTTTT	CASSSLFRLMAGELFF
TRBJ1-1	NA	TRBV28	NA	TGTGCCAGCAGTTTAACGAAACAGGGTGTGTTTACTGAAGCTTTCTTT	CASSLTKQGVFTEAFF
TRBJ2-3	NA	TRBV27	NA	TGTGCCAGCAGTTTTTCCGGGGCCACAGATACGCAGTATTTT	CASSFSGATDTQYF
TRBJ1-1	NA	TRBV7-8	NA	TGTGCCAGCAGCCGCCTCACGGTTCTGGCTGAAGCTTTCTTT	CASSRLTVLAEAFF
TRBJ2-5	TRBD2	TRBV3-1/TRBV3-2	NA	TGTGCCAGCAGCCATCGGGCTAGCGGACAAGAGACCCAGTACTTC	CASSHRASGQETQYF
TRBJ2-7	TRBD2	TRBV14	few	TGTGCCAGCAGCCACGCACTAGCGAGAAGCTCCTACGAGCAGTACTTC	CASSHALARSSYEQYF
TRBJ2-7	TRBD1	TRBV11-3	NA	TGTGCCAGCAGCTTAGGTGGACAGGGGTACGAGCAGTACTTC	CASSLGGQGYEQYF
TRBJ1-1	TRBD1	TRBV5-1	few	TGCGCCAGCAGCTTGGGGTCCGGACAGGGATCTGAAGCTTTCTTT	CASSLGSGQGSEAFF
TRBJ1-5	NA	TRBV6-2/TRBV6-3	NA	TGTGCCAGCAGTTACTCGATCAGGGATCAATATAGCAATCAGCCCCAGCATTTT	CASSYSIRDQYSNQPQHF
TRBJ1-4	NA	TRBV5-1	NA	TGCGCCAGCAGCTTGCCGCAGGGACCCCGGGGTGAAAAACTGTTTTTT	CASSLPQGPRGEKLFF
TRBJ1-1	NA	TRBV24-1	few	TGTGCCACCAGTGATTCCCGGACCGGGGGGACTGAAGCTTTCTTT	CATSDSRTGGTEAFF
TRBJ2-1	TRBD2	TRBV6-5	NA	TGTGCCAGCAGTTTAAGGACTAGCGGGAACTATGAGCAGTTCTTC	CASSLRTSGNYEQFF